This T cell receptor beta chain was retrieved from a study of identical twins. Study results and limitations: Insertion counts were lower in abundant cord blood beta clonotypes, a trend that memory repertoires did not show.

This CDR3 contains 14 residues. Germline V gene data show CDR1 as SGHAT and CDR2 as FQDESV (reference sequence). Trimming took off 5 bases at V and 0 bases at J, with 8 bases between the two ends. TCRdb ran MiXCR on the 5' RACE reads and lists one entry per CDR3 protein. The sample lists about 890,000 distinct CDR3 sequences; around 12% were seen once. Concerning this clonotype itself: Its target is unknown.

This sample was shared with a second study, whose subject was yellow fever vaccine responses in identical twins.

This receptor was identified in a woman under 30 in good health. Source material: PBMCs. The chain links TRBV11-1 to TRBJ2-1; no clear D. CDR3 DNA sequence: TGTGCCAGCAGCGAGACTGCCTCCTACAATGAGCAGTTCTTC. Translated: CASSETASYNEQFF.